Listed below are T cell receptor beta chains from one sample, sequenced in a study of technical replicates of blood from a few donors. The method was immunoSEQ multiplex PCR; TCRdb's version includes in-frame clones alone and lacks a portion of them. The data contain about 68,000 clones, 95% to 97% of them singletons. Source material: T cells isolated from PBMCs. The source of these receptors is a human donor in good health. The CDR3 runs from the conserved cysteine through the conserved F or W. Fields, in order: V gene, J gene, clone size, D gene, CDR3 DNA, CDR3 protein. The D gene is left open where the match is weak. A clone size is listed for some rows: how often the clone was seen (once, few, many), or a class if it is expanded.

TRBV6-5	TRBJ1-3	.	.	TGTGCCAGCAGTTACGACACGGTGAGCTCTGGAAACACCATATATTTT	CASSYDTVSSGNTIYF
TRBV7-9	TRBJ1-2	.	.	TGTGCCAGCAGCGCCACAGGTGGTAGGGACTATGGCTACACCTTC	CASSATGGRDYGYTF
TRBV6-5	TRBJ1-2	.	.	TGTGCCAGCACCTTGACAGGAGAGCCCTATAATGGCTACACCTTC	CASTLTGEPYNGYTF
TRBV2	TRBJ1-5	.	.	TGTGCCAGCAGTCAGGGGCAGATTAATCAGCCCCAGCATTTT	CASSQGQINQPQHF
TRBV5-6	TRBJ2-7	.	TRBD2	TGTGCCAGCAGCTTGGTGACTAGCGGGAGTAAATGGTACGAGCAGTACTTC	CASSLVTSGSKWYEQYF
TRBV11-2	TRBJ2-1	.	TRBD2	TGTGCCAGCAGCCACCCCATGGCTAGCGGGAGAAACGGGCAGTTCTTC	CASSHPMASGRNGQFF
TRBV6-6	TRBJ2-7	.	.	TGTGCCAGCAGCCGGAACTTCCCTGCCGGAGGAGACGAGCAGTACTTC	CASSRNFPAGGDEQYF
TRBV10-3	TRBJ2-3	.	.	TGTGCCATCAGAGCGGAAAGCACAGATACGCAGTATTTT	CAIRAESTDTQYF
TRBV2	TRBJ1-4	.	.	TGTGCCAGCAATTATGCAACTAATGAAAAACTGTTTTTT	CASNYATNEKLFF
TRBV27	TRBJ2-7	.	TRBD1	TGTGCCAGCAGTTGGGGACAGGGATCCTACGAGCAGTACTTC	CASSWGQGSYEQYF
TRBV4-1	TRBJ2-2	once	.	TGCGCCAGCAGCCAAGCGGTTGCGGGACTTTTCACCGGGGAGCTGTTTTTT	CASSQAVAGLFTGELFF
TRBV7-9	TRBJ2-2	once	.	TGTGCCAGCAGCTTAGATCCTAAGCGGCCCGACACCGGGGAGCTGTTTTTT	CASSLDPKRPDTGELFF
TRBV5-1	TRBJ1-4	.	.	TGCGCCAGCAGGTCAGGTGGGAGAGAAAAACTGTTTTTT	CASRSGGREKLFF
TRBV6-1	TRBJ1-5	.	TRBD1	TGTGCCAGCAGTGAGCACAGGGGGGGCAATCAGCCCCAGCATTTT	CASSEHRGGNQPQHF
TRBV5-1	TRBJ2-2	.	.	TGCGCCAGCAGCTTGGCGGGAGCGGGCACCGGGGAGCTGTTTTTT	CASSLAGAGTGELFF
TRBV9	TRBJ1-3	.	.	TGTGCCAGCAGCGTAGTAGGGGCCGGAAACACCATATATTTT	CASSVVGAGNTIYF